This T cell receptor beta chain was retrieved from a study of blood T cell repertoires in COVID-19. About the study: The origin of the acute and convalescent COVID-19 samples was the United States, Italy and Spain. Sample material is recorded as cDNA or gDNA derived from T cells, B-cell-depleted T cells, or PBMCs.

Unmatched junction bases numbered 7, after V lost 2 bases and J lost 7 bases. The CDR3 loop spans 15 amino acids. CDR1 and CDR2 (germline): SEHNR, FQNEAQ (reference sequence). Per the study methods: Estimates of nucleated cell counts were drawn from the amplification of reference gene primers. Repertoires were generated with immunoSEQ multiplex PCR, while TCRdb's copy carries only in-frame clones and drops some. The V and J calls and clone size are taken from that table; D and trimming were inferred from the DNA. The sample includes approximately 96,000 clones, around 90% of them seen just once. Sequenced input: peripheral blood. The TCR was taken from a human donor with COVID-19, enrolled during active disease. The donor label of this sample is uncertain. The V and J genes are TRBV7-9 and TRBJ2-1; TRBD1 aligns across 8 bases. The CDR3: CASSLRQGQENEQFF. The CDR3 DNA reads as TGTGCCAGCAGCTTACGACAGGGGCAGGAAAATGAGCAGTTCTTC.